Reported below is one T cell receptor beta chain. Profiling relied on immunoSEQ multiplex PCR, and the TCRdb table lists in-frame clones only, not all of them. This table holds some 53,000 clones, under 98% found once. The data were taken from a study of siplizumab effects on memory and regulatory T cells. Germline values: CDR1 LGHNA, CDR2 YNFKEQ. The V and J ends lost 0 bases and 7 bases respectively, with 10 bases between them. The CDR3 sequence is 14 residues long. The chain carries TRBV4-2 and TRBJ2-4; tentative D call: TRBD2 (5 bases). The sequenced material came from naive CD4+ T cells sorted from blood. The sequence derives from a human donor in good health. CDR3 sequence: CASSQDGGGNIQYF. The CDR3 DNA follows: TGTGCCAGCAGCCAAGATGGCGGCGGGAACATTCAGTACTTC.